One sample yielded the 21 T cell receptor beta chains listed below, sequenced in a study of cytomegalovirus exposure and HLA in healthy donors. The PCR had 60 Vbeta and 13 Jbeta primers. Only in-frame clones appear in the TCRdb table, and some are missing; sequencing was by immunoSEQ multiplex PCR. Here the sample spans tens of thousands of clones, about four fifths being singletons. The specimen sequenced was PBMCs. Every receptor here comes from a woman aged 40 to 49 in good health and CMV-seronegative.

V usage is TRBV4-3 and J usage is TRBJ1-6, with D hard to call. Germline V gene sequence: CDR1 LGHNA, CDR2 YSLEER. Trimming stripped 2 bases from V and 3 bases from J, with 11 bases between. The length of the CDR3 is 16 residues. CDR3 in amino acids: CASSQQPPGYNSPLHF. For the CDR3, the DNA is TGCGCCAGCAGCCAACAACCACCGGGCTATAATTCACCCCTCCACTTT.

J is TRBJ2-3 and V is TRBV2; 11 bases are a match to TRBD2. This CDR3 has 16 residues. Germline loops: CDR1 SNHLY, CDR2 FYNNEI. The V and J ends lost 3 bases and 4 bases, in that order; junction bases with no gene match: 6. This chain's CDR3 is CASSEEGLAVADTQYF. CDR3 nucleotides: TGTGCCAGCAGTGAGGAGGGACTAGCGGTGGCAGATACGCAGTATTTT.

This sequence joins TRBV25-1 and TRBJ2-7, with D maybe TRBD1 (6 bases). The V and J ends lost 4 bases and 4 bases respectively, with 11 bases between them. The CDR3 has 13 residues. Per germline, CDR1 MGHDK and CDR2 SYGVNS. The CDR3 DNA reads TGTGCCAGCAGTGTAACAGGGACATACGAGCAGTACTTC. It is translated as CASSVTGTYEQYF.

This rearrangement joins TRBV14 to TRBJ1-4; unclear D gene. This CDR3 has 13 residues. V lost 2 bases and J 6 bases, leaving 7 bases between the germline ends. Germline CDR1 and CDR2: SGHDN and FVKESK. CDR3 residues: CASSQPIYEKLFF. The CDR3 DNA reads TGTGCCAGCAGCCAACCTATTTATGAAAAACTGTTTTTT.

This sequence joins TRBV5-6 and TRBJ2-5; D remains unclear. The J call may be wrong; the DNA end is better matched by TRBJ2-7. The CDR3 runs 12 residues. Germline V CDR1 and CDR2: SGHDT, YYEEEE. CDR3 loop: CASSLNTYEQYF. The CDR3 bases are TGTGCCAGCAGCTTAAATACCTACGAGCAGTACTTC.

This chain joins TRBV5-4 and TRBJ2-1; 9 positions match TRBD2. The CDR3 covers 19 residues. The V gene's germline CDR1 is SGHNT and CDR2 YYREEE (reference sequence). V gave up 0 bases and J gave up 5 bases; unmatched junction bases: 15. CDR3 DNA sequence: TGTGCCAGCAGCTTGGATGGCGGGAGGGCCACGGCCAGACACAATGAGCAGTTCTTC. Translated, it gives CASSLDGGRATARHNEQFF.

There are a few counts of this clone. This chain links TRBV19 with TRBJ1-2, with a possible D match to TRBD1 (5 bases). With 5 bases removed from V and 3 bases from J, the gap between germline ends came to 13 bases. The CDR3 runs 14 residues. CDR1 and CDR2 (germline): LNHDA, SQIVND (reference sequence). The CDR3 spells CASSDDRPHYGYTF. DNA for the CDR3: TGTGCCAGTAGTGATGACAGACCACACTATGGCTACACCTTC. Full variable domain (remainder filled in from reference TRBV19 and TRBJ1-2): DGGITQSPKYLFRKEGQNVTLSCEQNLNHDAMYWYRQDPGQGLRLIYYSQIVNDFQKGDIAEGYSVSREKKESFPLTVTSAQKNPTAFYLCASSDDRPHYGYTFGSGTRLTVV.

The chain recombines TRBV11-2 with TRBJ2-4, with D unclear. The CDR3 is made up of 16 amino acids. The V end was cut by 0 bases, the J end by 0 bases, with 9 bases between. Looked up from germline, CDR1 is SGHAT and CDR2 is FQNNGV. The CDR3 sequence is CASSLDNLLAKNIQYF. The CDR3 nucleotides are TGTGCCAGCAGCTTAGACAACTTACTAGCCAAAAACATTCAGTACTTC. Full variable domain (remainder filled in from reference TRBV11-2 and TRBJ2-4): EAGVAQSPRYKIIEKRQSVAFWCNPISGHATLYWYQQILGQGPKLLIQFQNNGVVDDSQLPKDRFSAERLKGVDSTLKIQPAKLEDSAVYLCASSLDNLLAKNIQYFGAGTRLSVL.

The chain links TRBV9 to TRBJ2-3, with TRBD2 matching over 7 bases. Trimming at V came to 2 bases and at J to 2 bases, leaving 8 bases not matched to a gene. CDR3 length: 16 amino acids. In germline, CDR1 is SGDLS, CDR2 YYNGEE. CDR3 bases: TGTGCCAGCAGCGTCGGACCAGCGGGGACCACAGATACGCAGTATTTT. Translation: CASSVGPAGTTDTQYF.

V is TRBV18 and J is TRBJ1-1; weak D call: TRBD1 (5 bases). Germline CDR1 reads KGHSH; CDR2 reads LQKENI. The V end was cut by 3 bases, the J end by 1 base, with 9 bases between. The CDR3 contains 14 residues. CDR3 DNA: TGTGCCAGCTCACCGGGGCTGGGGAACACTGAAGCTTTCTTT. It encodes CASSPGLGNTEAFF.

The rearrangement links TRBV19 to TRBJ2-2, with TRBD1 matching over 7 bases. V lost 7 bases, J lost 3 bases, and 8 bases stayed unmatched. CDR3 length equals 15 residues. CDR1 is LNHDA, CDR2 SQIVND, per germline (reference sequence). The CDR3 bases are TGTGCCAGTACCCCGGGACAGACGGACACCGGGGAGCTGTTTTTT. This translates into CASTPGQTDTGELFF.

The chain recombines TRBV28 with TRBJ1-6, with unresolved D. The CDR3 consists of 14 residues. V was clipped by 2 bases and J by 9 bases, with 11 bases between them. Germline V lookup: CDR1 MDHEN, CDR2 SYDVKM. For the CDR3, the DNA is TGTGCCAGCAGTTTAACCAGGCGTCTTTCACCCCTCCACTTT. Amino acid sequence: CASSLTRRLSPLHF.

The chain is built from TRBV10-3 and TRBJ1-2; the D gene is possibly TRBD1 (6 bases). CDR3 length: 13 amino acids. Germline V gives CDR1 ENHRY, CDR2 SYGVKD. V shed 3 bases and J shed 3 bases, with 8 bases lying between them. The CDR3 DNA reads TGTGCCATCAGTGACAGGGGCGACTATGGCTACACCTTC. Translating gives CAISDRGDYGYTF.

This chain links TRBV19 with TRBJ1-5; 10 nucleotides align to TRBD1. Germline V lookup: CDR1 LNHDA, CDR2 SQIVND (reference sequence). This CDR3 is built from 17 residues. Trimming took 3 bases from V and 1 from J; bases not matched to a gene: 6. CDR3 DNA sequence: TGTGCCAGTAGTATCTTCCGGGGACAGGGGAGCAATCAGCCCCAGCATTTT. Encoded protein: CASSIFRGQGSNQPQHF.

This CDR3 is CASSVGGRADYEQYF. The DNA for the CDR3 is TGTGCCAGCAGCGTGGGCGGGAGGGCCGATTACGAGCAGTACTTC. The chain carries TRBV9 and TRBJ2-7; 9 bases line up with TRBD2. CDR1 SGDLS and CDR2 YYNGEE come from the germline V gene. With V trimmed by 2 bases and J by 4 bases, 7 bases remained unmatched. This CDR3 comprises 15 residues.

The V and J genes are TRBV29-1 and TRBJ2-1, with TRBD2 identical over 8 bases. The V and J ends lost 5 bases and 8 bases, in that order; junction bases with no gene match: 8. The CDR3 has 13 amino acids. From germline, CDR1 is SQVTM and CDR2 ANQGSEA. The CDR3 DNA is TGCAGCGTTAATGCGGGAGGTAGTGATGAGCAGTTCTTC. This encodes CSVNAGGSDEQFF.

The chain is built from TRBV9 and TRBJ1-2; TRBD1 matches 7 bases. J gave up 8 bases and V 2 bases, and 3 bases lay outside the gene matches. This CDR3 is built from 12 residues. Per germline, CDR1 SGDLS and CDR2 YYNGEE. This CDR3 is CASSVTGVGYTF. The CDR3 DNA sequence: TGTGCCAGCAGCGTCACAGGGGTAGGCTACACCTTC. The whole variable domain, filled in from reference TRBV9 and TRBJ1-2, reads DSGVTQTPKHLITATGQRVTLRCSPRSGDLSVYWYQQSLDQGLQFLIQYYNGEERAKGNILERFSAQQFPDLHSELNLSSLELGDSALYFCASSVTGVGYTFGSGTRLTVV.

CDR3 nucleotides: TGTGCCAGCAGGGCCCCCGGGACAGAGCACTACGAGCAGTACTTC. It specifies CASRAPGTEHYEQYF. This chain uses TRBV28 with TRBJ2-7; 7 bases align to TRBD1. Germline V gene lookup returns CDR1 MDHEN and CDR2 SYDVKM. The J segment lost 3 bases and the V segment lost 6 bases, leaving 11 bases of the junction unmatched. The CDR3 consists of 15 residues.

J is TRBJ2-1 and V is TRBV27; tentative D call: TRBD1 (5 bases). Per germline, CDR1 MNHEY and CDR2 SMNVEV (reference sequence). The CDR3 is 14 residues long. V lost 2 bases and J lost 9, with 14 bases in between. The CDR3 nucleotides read TGTGCCAGCAGTTTACCGGCTGGGGCGAGTGAGCAGTTCTTC. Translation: CASSLPAGASEQFF.

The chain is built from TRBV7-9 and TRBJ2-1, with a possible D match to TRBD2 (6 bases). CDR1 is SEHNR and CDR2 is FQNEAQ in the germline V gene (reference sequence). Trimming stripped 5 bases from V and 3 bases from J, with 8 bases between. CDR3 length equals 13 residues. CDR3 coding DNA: TGTGCCAGCAGCGGGGGGAACTACAATGAGCAGTTCTTC. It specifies CASSGGNYNEQFF.

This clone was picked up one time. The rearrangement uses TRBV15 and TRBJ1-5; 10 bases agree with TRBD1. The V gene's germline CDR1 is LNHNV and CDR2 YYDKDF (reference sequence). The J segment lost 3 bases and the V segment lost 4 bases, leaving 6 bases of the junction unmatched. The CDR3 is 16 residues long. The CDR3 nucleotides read TGTGCCACCAGCAATGGGGACAGGGGTTTCAATCAGCCCCAGCATTTT. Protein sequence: CATSNGDRGFNQPQHF.